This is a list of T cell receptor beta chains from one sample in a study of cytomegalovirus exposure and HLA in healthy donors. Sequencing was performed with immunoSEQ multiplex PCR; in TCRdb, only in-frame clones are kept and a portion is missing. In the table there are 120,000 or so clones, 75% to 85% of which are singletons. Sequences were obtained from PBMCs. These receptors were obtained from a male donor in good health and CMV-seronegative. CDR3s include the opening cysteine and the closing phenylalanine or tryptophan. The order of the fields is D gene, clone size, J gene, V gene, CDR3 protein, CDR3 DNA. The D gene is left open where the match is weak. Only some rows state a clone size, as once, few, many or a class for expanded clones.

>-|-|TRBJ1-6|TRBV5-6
CASSPRGSYNSPLHF
TGTGCCAGCAGCCCACGGGGCTCCTATAATTCACCCCTCCACTTT
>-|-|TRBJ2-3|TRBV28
CASSLTGQRYTDTQYF
TGTGCCAGCAGTTTAACCGGACAGAGGTACACAGATACGCAGTATTTT
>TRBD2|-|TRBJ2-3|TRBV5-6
CASSWWTSGGTDTQYF
TGTGCCAGCAGCTGGTGGACTAGCGGGGGCACAGATACGCAGTATTTT
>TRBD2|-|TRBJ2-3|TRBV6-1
CASSRTSGRGGTQYF
TGTGCCAGCAGCAGGACTAGCGGGAGGGGCGGTACGCAGTATTTT
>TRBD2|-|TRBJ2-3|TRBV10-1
CASSESAGTDTQYF
TGCGCCAGCAGTGAGTCAGCGGGGACAGATACGCAGTATTTT
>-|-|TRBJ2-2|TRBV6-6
CASSYLLNTGELFF
TGTGCCAGCAGTTATCTTTTAAACACCGGGGAGCTGTTTTTT
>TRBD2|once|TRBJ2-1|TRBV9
CASSVRGAGEQFF
TGTGCCAGCAGCGTGCGGGGGGCAGGTGAGCAGTTCTTC
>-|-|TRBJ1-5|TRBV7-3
CASSLTGGPAPQHF
TGTGCCAGCAGCTTAACGGGGGGACCCGCTCCCCAGCATTTT
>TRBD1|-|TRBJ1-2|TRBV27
CASSRMVDRPYGYTF
TGTGCCAGCAGTCGAATGGTGGACAGGCCCTATGGCTACACCTTC
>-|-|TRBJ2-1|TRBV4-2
CASSQVGGASEQFF
TGTGCCAGCAGCCAAGTGGGGGGGGCCTCTGAGCAGTTCTTC
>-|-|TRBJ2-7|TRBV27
CASSFGAGPEQYF
TGTGCCAGCAGTTTTGGGGCGGGGCCAGAGCAGTACTTC
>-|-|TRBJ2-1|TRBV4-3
CASSLKPGSSSYNEQFF
TGCGCCAGCAGCCTAAAACCGGGGTCGAGCTCCTACAATGAGCAGTTCTTC
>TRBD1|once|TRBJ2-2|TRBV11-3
CASSPYRTGNTGELFF
TGTGCCAGCAGCCCATATAGGACAGGGAACACCGGGGAGCTGTTTTTT
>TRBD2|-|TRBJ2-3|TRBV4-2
CASSQESGGADTQYF
TGTGCCAGCAGCCAAGAAAGCGGGGGGGCAGATACGCAGTATTTT
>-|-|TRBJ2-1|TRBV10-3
CAISESLSLKNEQFF
TGTGCCATCAGTGAGTCGCTATCTCTAAAAAATGAGCAGTTCTTC
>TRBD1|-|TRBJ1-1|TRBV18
CASPGTGGRDTEAFF
TGTGCCAGCCCAGGGACAGGGGGCAGGGACACTGAAGCTTTCTTT
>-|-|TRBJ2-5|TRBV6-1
CASSEGGSSTETQYF
TGTGCCAGCAGTGAAGGAGGGAGTAGCACAGAGACCCAGTACTTC
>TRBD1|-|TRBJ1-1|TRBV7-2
CASSFRGPEAFF
TGTGCCAGCAGCTTTAGGGGGCCTGAAGCTTTCTTT
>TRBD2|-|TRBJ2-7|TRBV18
CASSSSTGTSGIPSYEQYF
TGTGCCAGCTCATCCTCGACAGGGACTAGCGGGATACCCTCCTACGAGCAGTACTTC
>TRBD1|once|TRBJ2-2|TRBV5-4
CASSSGAGTGVTGELFF
TGTGCCAGCAGCTCCGGCGCAGGGACAGGGGTCACCGGGGAGCTGTTTTTT
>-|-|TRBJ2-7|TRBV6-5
CASSRMLTGYEQYF
TGTGCCAGCAGCCGAATGCTAACAGGGTACGAGCAGTACTTC
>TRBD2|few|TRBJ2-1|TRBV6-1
CASTGLAGVNEQFF
TGTGCCAGCACTGGACTAGCGGGGGTCAATGAGCAGTTCTTC
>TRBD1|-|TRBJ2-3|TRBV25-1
CASSARDRGTDTQYF
TGTGCCAGCAGCGCCCGGGACAGGGGCACAGATACGCAGTATTTT
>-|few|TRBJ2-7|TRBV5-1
CASSLEAGTPPYEQYF
TGCGCCAGCAGCTTGGAGGCCGGGACTCCCCCCTACGAGCAGTACTTC
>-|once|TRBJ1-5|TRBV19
CASSIGATSFVGNQPQHF
TGTGCCAGTAGTATAGGGGCTACCTCCTTTGTAGGCAATCAGCCCCAGCATTTT
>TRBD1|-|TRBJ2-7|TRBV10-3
CAISLTGDRGKKRQYF
TGTGCCATCAGTCTGACCGGTGACAGGGGGAAGAAGCGGCAGTACTTC
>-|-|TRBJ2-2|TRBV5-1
CASLQETTGELFF
TGCGCCAGTTTACAGGAAACCACCGGGGAGCTGTTTTTT
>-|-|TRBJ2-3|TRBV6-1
CASSEAGGGADTQYF
TGTGCCAGCAGTGAAGCGGGTGGGGGCGCGGATACGCAGTATTTT
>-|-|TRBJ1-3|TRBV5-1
CASSSQAYFSGNTIYF
TGCGCCAGCAGCTCACAGGCCTACTTCTCTGGAAACACCATATATTTT
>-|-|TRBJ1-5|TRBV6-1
CASRETASNQPQHF
TGTGCCAGCAGGGAGACAGCCTCCAATCAGCCCCAGCATTTT
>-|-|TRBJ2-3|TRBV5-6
CASSFNIKDTQYF
TGTGCCAGCAGCTTTAATATAAAAGATACGCAGTATTTT
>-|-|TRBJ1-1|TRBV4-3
CASSLERQGKAFF
TGCGCCAGCAGCCTGGAACGTCAGGGGAAAGCTTTCTTT
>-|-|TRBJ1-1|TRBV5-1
CASSLLEAFF
TGCGCCAGCAGCTTGCTAGAAGCTTTCTTT
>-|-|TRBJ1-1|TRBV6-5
CASSYSPEYTEAFF
TGTGCCAGCAGTTACTCTCCGGAGTACACTGAAGCTTTCTTT
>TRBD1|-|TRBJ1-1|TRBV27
CASSFSQGAPAEAFF
TGTGCCAGCAGTTTCTCACAGGGGGCTCCGGCTGAAGCTTTCTTT
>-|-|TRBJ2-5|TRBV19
CASSISLSRSSRSGETQYF
TGTGCCAGTAGTATTAGTCTGTCGCGGTCTAGTAGGAGTGGTGAGACCCAGTACTTC
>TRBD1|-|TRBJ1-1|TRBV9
CASSSQGGTTEAFF
TGTGCCAGCAGCTCCCAGGGGGGCACCACTGAAGCTTTCTTT
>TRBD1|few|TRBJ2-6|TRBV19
CASTLSQGDGANGLTF
TGTGCCAGTACCCTATCGCAGGGGGACGGGGCCAACGGCCTGACTTTC
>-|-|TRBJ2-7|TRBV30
CAWSRDSYEQYF
TGTGCCTGGAGCCGGGACTCATACGAGCAGTACTTC
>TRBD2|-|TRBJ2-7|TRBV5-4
CASSPGTSGFVEQYF
TGTGCCAGCAGCCCAGGGACTAGCGGCTTTGTCGAGCAGTACTTC
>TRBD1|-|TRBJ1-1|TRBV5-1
CASSLDRANTEAFF
TGCGCCAGCAGTCTTGACAGGGCGAACACTGAAGCTTTCTTT
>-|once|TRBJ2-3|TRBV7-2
CASSLLGSDTQYF
TGTGCCAGCAGCTTGCTCGGTTCAGATACGCAGTATTTT
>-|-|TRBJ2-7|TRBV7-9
CSSSPTTHEQYF
TGTTCCAGCAGCCCTACTACCCACGAGCAGTACTTC
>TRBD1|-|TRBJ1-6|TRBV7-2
CASSSTGWNSPLHF
TGTGCCAGCAGCTCGACAGGGTGGAATTCACCCCTCCACTTT
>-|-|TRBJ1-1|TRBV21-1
CASSNTQDRGQNTEAFF
TGTGCCAGCAGCAATACTCAGGACAGGGGGCAGAACACTGAAGCTTTCTTT